This TCR beta chain was captured by sequencing in a study of response to subunit inactivated influenza vaccine. MiXCR, run by TCRdb on the RT-PCR reads, gives a single entry per CDR3 protein. Counted here are 500,000 to 600,000 distinct CDR3 sequences, approximately 10% occurring once; the ten biggest clones make up approximately 9.9%. This clonotype was recorded many times. This sample was shared with a second study, whose subject was T cells expressing NK-cell markers. That publication notes: In generating TCR beta cDNA, 5'RACE template switching with UMIs was used. Sorted CD3+CD56+NKG2C+, CD3+CD56+NKG2C- and CD3+CD56-NKG2C+ T cells supplied TCR beta repertoires. The study sequenced eight donors, seven HCMV-seropositive and one seronegative. Several donors' CD3+CD56-NKG2C+ cells were dominated by the same clonotypes. Unclear, still, was the HCMV specificity of the expanded NKG2C+ T cell clones.

The specimen comprised PBMCs from blood, sampled on the day of vaccination. The clonotype comes from a man over 45 who received an inactivated influenza vaccine.

The CDR3 nucleotides read TGTGCCAGCTCACCACTCGCAATGGGGGAGCAGTACTTC. Protein product: CASSPLAMGEQYF. This sequence joins TRBV18 and TRBJ2-7; D not certain. The CDR3 is 13 amino acids. Trimming removed 1 base at V and 7 bases at J, with 11 bases between. Germline V gene data show CDR1 as KGHSH and CDR2 as LQKENI.